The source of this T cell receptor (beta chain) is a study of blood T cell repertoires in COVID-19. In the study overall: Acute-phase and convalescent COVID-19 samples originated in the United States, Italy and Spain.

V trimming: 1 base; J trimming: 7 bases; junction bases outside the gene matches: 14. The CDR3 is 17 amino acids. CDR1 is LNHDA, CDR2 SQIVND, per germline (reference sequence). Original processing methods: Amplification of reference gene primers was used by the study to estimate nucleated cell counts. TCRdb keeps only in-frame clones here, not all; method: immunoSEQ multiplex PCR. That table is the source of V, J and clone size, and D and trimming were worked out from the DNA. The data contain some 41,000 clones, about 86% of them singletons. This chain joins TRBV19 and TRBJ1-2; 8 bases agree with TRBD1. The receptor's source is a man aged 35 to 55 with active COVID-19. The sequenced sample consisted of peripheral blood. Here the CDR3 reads CASSIALVNRDRSGYTF. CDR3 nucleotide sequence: TGTGCCAGTAGTATAGCATTGGTAAACCGGGACAGGAGTGGCTACACCTTC. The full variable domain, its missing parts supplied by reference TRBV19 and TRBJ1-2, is DGGITQSPKYLFRKEGQNVTLSCEQNLNHDAMYWYRQDPGQGLRLIYYSQIVNDFQKGDIAEGYSVSREKKESFPLTVTSAQKNPTAFYLCASSIALVNRDRSGYTFGSGTRLTVV.